One T cell receptor beta chain is described in this entry. Trimming took 6 bases from V and 4 from J, leaving 26 bases between them. Germline CDR1 is MDHEN and CDR2 is SYDVKM. The CDR3 length is 18 residues. Clones were sequenced by immunoSEQ multiplex PCR, and TCRdb holds only the in-frame ones, with some missing. This repertoire shows approximately 250,000 clones, around 89% found once; its top ten account for 0.95% to 1.5%. The data originate from a study of blood T cell repertoires in COVID-19. The source is a woman aged 40 to 49 with acute COVID-19. The chain recombines TRBV28 with TRBJ2-3, with D possibly being TRBD2 (6 bases). The sequenced material came from PBMCs or T cells enriched from blood (not recorded which). The CDR3 coding sequence is TGTGCCAGCAGCAGGACGTCTTTCGTCGACAAGCGGGCAGATACGCAGTATTTT. It codes for CASSRTSFVDKRADTQYF.